One and the same sample provided the 4 T cell receptor beta chains below, sequenced in a study of persistence of HIV-infected CD4 T cells (dated by TCRdb to about 2020). Antigens for these TCRs are unknown. The immunoSEQ hsTCRB assay version 4, run in survey mode, was used to sequence TCRbeta repertoires from genomic DNA. TCRdb holds this immuneACCESS table with in-frame rearrangements only. Some clones are missing; in checked studies, unresolved V genes explain under half, and the rest has no known cause. The sample profile shows 45,000 to 55,000 clones; about 81% of them were found once. The leading ten clones occupy about 3% of the sample. Read against the paper, the sample's treatment or condition label means: suppressive antiretroviral therapy. Lysates of CMV-infected fibroblasts were used at 10 ug/mL for cell stimulation. Memory populations depleted of antigen-responding cells were obtained by sorting nonresponding CD40L-negative CD69-negative CD45RO-high memory CD4+ T cells.

The sequencing used CD4+ T cells sorted from PBMCs after roughly 18-hour stimulation, collected from a patient who received antiretroviral therapy. Taken with the paper, the label for cell subset or site translates to: CD40L-CD69- CD45RO-high memory CD4 T cells not responding to CMV lysate. These receptors all come from an adult man with HIV who was CMV-seropositive.

The V and J genes are TRBV5-1 and TRBJ2-3; 12 bases match TRBD2. V was clipped by 3 bases and J by 7 bases; unmatched bases: 9. The CDR3 covers 16 residues. Germline loops: CDR1 SGHRS, CDR2 YFSETQ. CDR3 amino acids: CASSSGLAGGTNTQYF. CDR3 in DNA: TGCGCCAGCAGCTCGGGGCTAGCGGGGGGGACCAATACGCAGTATTTT.

The chain links TRBV4-2 to TRBJ2-7; 7 bases fit TRBD1. Per germline, CDR1 LGHNA and CDR2 YNFKEQ. The CDR3 sequence is 15 residues long. Trimming cost V 2 bases and J 2 bases; bases outside gene matches: 6. CDR3 protein: CASSQRDRGTYEQYF. CDR3 nucleotide sequence: TGTGCCAGCAGCCAACGGGACAGAGGAACCTACGAGCAGTACTTC.

The V call is TRBV29-1, the J call TRBJ1-2; 7 nucleotides match TRBD1. The CDR3 contains 14 residues. The J segment lost 0 bases and the V segment lost 3 bases, leaving 4 bases of the junction unmatched. Germline loops: CDR1 SQVTM, CDR2 ANQGSEA. The DNA for the CDR3 is TGCAGCGTTGACCAGGGGGGGGCTAACTATGGCTACACCTTC. It codes for CSVDQGGANYGYTF.

A single count supports this clone. This chain joins TRBV4-2 and TRBJ2-2; D perhaps matches TRBD1 (5 bases). Trimming shortened V by 4 bases and J by 6 bases, and 27 bases separated the two germline ends. From germline, CDR1 is LGHNA and CDR2 YNFKEQ. The CDR3 loop spans 19 amino acids. The CDR3 region has the DNA TGTGCCAGCAGCCCCATCATGGCCCTTAGTGGGGCCGGAGCCGGGGAGCTGTTTTTT. Translation gives CASSPIMALSGAGAGELFF.